This T cell receptor (beta chain) stems from a study of T-cell memory formation after mild COVID-19. Study-wide context: The two donors had largely donor-specific TCR clusters.

The CDR3 totals 14 residues. V was trimmed by 5 bases and J by 0 bases, leaving 8 bases between them. Germline V gene sequence: CDR1 SGHAT, CDR2 FQDESV (reference sequence). This clonotype showed up just a few times. A 5'RACE reaction primed in the constant segment made cDNA libraries of TCR alpha and TCR beta, and these carried sample barcodes and UMIs. Using its own MiXCR run on the 5' RACE reads, TCRdb lists one record per CDR3 protein. The sample has under 200,000 distinct CDR3 sequences; around a tenth are singletons. This TCR was sampled from a man aged 18 to 30 who had mild COVID-19 (a few samples of this study predate the infection). Cell type and time point are not known. The chain couples TRBV11-1 to TRBJ2-1; possible D gene TRBD1, 6 bases. Input material: PBMCs or a T cell subset sorted from them (not recorded which). CDR3 region: CASSPDSSYNEQFF. CDR3 DNA: TGTGCCAGCAGCCCGGACAGCTCCTACAATGAGCAGTTCTTC. Full variable domain (missing parts from reference TRBV11-1 and TRBJ2-1): EAEVAQSPRYKITEKSQAVAFWCDPISGHATLYWYRQILGQGPELLVQFQDESVVDDSQLPKDRFSAERLKGVDSTLKIQPAELGDSAMYLCASSPDSSYNEQFFGPGTRLTVL.